The text below deals with one T cell receptor beta chain. Only a few counts were recorded for this clone. Its target antigen remains unknown. Base qualities are missing; no much larger clone stands one base away. This sample is part of a study of control samples from healthy donors and cancer patients (TCRdb year 2020). Preparation of the library involved the immunoSEQ multiplex PCR assay. This is the immuneACCESS table as TCRdb keeps it, with only in-frame sequences that have V and J called. A part of the clones is gone; compared with another copy, unresolved V genes explain less than half, and the rest is unexplained. In this sample the table shows more than 95,000 clones, 80% to 90% of which occur a single time. The leading ten clones occupy 1.1% of the sample. Sample: PBMCs. The receptor was isolated from a woman in her forties or fifties with colorectal cancer.

The CDR3 protein sequence reads: CASSEGGPNEKLFF. The sequenced DNA: TGTGCCAGCAGTGAGGGGGGCCCTAATGAAAAACTGTTTTTT. Recombination connected TRBV2 to TRBJ1-4; tentative D gene TRBD1, with 6 bases matching. The CDR3, from cysteine to phenylalanine, totals 14 residues. This entry keeps only the CDR3 DNA: 42 bases, framed from base 1. The germline V gene specifies SNHLY as CDR1 and FYNNEI as CDR2. The V and J ends are trimmed by 3 bases and 3 bases, leaving 8 bases between them.